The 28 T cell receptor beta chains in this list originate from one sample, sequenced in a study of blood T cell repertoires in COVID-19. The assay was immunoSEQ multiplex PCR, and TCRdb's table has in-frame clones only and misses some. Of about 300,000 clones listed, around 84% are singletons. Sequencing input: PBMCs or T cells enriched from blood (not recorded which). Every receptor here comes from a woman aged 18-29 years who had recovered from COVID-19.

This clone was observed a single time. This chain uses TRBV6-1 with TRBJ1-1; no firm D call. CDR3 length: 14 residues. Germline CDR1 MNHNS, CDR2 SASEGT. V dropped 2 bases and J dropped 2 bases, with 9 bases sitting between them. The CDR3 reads CASSESRPNTEAFF. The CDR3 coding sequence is TGTGCCAGCAGTGAATCTAGGCCTAACACTGAAGCTTTCTTT.

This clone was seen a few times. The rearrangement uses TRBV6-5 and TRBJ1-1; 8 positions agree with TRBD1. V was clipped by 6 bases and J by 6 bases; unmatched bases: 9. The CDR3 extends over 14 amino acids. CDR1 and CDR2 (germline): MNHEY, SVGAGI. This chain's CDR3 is CASSLIGQGAEAFF. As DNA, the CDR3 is TGTGCCAGCAGCCTCATCGGACAGGGCGCTGAAGCTTTCTTT.

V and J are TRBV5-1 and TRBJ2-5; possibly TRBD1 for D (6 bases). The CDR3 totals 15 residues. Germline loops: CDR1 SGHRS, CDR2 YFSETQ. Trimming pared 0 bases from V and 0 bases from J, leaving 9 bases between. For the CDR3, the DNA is TGCGCCAGCAGCTTGGGACAGGCCTACCAAGAGACCCAGTACTTC. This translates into CASSLGQAYQETQYF.

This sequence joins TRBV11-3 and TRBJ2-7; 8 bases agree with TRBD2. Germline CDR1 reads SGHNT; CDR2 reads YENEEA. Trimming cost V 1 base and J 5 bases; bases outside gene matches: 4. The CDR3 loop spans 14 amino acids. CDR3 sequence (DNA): TGTGCCAGCAGCTTAGTGAGCGGGAGCGACGAGCAGTACTTC. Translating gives CASSLVSGSDEQYF. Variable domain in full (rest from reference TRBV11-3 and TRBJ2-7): EAGVVQSPRYKIIEKKQPVAFWCNPISGHNTLYWYLQNLGQGPELLIRYENEEAVDDSQLPKDRFSAERLKGVDSTLKIQPAELGDSAVYLCASSLVSGSDEQYFGPGTRLTVT.

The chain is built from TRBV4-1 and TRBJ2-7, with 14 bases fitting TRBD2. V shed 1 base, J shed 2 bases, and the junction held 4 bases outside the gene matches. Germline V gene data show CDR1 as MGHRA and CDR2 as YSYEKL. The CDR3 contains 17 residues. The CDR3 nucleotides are TGCGCCAGCAGCCAAGGACTAGCGGGGGGGATAACCTACGAGCAGTACTTC. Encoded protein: CASSQGLAGGITYEQYF.

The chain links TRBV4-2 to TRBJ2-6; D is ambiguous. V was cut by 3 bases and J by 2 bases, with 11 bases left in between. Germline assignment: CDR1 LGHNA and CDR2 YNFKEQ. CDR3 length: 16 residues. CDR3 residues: CASSQTHRAGANVLTF. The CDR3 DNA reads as TGTGCCAGCAGCCAGACACATCGCGCTGGGGCCAACGTCCTGACTTTC.

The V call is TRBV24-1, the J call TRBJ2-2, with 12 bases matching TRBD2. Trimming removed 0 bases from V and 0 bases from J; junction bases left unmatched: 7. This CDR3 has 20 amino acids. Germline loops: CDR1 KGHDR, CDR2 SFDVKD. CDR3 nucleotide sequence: TGTGCCACCAGTGATTTGACAACTAGCGGGGGGATTCCGAACACCGGGGAGCTGTTTTTT. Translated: CATSDLTTSGGIPNTGELFF.

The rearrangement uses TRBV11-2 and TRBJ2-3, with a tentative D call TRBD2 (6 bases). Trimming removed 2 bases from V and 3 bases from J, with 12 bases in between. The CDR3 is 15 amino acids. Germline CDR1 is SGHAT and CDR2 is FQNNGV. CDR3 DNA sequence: TGTGCCAGCAGCTTAAACGGGAGAGGGACAGATACGCAGTATTTT. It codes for CASSLNGRGTDTQYF.

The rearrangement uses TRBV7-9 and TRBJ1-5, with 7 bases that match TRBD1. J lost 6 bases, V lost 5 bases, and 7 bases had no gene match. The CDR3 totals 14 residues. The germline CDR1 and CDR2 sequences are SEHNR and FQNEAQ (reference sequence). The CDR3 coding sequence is TGTGCCAGCAGCCTTACAGGGGTGGGTCAGCCCCAGCATTTT. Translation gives CASSLTGVGQPQHF.

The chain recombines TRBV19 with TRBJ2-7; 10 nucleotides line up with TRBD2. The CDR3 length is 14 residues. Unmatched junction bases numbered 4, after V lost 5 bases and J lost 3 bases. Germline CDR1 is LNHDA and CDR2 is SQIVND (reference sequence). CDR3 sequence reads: CASSLAGVFYEQYF. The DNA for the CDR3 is TGTGCCAGTAGTCTAGCGGGAGTATTCTACGAGCAGTACTTC.

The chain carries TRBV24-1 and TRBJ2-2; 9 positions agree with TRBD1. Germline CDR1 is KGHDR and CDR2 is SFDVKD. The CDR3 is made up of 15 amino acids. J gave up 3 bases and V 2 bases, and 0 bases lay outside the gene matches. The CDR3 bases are TGTGCCACCAGTGATTGGACAGGGGACACCGGGGAGCTGTTTTTT. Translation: CATSDWTGDTGELFF.

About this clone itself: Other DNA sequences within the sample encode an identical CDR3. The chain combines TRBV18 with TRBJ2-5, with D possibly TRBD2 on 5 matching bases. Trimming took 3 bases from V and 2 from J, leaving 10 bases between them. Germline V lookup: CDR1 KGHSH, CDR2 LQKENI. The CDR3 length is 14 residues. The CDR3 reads CASSPRRGQETQYF. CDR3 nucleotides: TGTGCCAGCTCACCCCGACGGGGTCAAGAGACCCAGTACTTC.

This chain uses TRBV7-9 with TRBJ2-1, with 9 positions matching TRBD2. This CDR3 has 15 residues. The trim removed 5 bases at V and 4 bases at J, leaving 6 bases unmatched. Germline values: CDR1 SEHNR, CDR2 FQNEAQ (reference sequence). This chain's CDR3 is CASSLSSGVYNEQFF. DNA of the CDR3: TGTGCCAGCAGCCTATCTAGCGGGGTGTACAATGAGCAGTTCTTC.

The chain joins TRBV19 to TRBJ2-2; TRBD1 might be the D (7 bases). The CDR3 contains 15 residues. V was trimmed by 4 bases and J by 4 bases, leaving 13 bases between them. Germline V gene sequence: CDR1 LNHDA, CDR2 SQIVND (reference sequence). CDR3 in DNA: TGTGCCAGTAGTAAGGGGCAGGGGGGCACCGGGGAGCTGTTTTTT. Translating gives CASSKGQGGTGELFF.

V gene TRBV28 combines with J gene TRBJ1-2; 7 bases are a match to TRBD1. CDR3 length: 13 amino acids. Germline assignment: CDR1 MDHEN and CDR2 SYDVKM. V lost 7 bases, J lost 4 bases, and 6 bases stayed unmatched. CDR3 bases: TGTGCCAGCACCCCAGGGGGAGGCTATGGCTACACCTTC. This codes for CASTPGGGYGYTF.

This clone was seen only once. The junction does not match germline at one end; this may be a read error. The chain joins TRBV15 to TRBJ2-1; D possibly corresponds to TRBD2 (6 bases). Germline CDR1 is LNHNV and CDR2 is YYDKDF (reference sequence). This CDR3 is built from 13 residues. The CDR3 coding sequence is TGTGCCACCAGCAGACCTGGGACTCCATCCCGGGTCTTC. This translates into CATSRPGTPSRVF.

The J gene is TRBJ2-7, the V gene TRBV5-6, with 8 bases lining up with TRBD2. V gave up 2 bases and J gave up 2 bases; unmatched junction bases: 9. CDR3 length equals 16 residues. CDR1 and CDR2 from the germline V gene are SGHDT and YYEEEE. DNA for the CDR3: TGTGCCAGCAGCTTAGGCGGGAGGCTTTTCACCTACGAGCAGTACTTC. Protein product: CASSLGGRLFTYEQYF.

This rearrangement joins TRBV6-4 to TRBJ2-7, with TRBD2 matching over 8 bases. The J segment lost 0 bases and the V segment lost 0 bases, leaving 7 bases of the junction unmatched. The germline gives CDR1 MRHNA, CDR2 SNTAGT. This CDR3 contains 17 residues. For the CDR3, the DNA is TGTGCCAGCAGTGACTCGAAGGCGGGGGGCCTCTCCTACGAGCAGTACTTC. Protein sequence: CASSDSKAGGLSYEQYF.

CDR3 residues: CASSFPQGTGFGGYTF. The CDR3 bases are TGTGCCAGCAGTTTCCCCCAGGGAACAGGGTTCGGGGGCTACACCTTC. The chain joins TRBV28 to TRBJ1-2, with D maybe TRBD1 (6 bases). The ends were cut back, 3 bases at V and 8 bases at J, with 22 bases in the middle. This CDR3 comprises 16 residues. The germline V gene encodes CDR1 MDHEN and CDR2 SYDVKM.

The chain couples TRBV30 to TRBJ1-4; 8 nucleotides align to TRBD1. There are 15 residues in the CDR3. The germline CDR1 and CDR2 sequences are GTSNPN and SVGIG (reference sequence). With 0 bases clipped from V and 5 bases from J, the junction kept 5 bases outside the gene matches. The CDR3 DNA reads TGTGCCTGGAGTGTCCATCGGACAGGGAATGAAAAACTGTTTTTT. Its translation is CAWSVHRTGNEKLFF.

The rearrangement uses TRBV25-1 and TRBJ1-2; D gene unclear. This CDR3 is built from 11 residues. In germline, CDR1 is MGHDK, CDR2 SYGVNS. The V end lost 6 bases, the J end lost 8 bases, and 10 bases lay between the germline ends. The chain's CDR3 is CASRAGRGYTF. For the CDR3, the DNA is TGTGCCAGCAGGGCCGGGAGAGGCTACACCTTC.

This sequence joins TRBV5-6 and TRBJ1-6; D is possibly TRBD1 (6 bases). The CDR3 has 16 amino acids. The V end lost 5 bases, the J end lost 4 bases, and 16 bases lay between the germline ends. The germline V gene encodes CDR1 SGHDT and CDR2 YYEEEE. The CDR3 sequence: CASRRQDSRYNSPLHF. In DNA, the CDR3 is TGTGCCAGCAGAAGACAGGACTCTCGATATAATTCACCCCTCCACTTT.

Written as DNA, the CDR3 is TGTGCCAGTTATCCTAGCGGGGGGCCCACCGGGGAGCTGTTTTTT. Residues: CASYPSGGPTGELFF. The chain is built from TRBV19 and TRBJ2-2; 11 bases fit TRBD2. The CDR3 is 15 residues long. The trim removed 8 bases at V and 4 bases at J, leaving 6 bases unmatched. Germline V gene data show CDR1 as LNHDA and CDR2 as SQIVND (reference sequence).

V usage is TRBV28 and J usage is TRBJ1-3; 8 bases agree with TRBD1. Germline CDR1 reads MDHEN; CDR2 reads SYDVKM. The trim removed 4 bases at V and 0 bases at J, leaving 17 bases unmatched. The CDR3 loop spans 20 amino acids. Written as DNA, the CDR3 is TGTGCCAGCAGTTCCCCCGCATTAGGACAGGGACAATACTCTGGAAACACCATATATTTT. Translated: CASSSPALGQGQYSGNTIYF.

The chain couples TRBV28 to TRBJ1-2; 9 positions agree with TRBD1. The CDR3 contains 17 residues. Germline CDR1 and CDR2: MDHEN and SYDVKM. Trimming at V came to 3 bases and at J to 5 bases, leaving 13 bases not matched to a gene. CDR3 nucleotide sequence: TGTGCCAGCAGTTTTACAGGGGGCGCGGGGGTATCATATGGCTACACCTTC. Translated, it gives CASSFTGGAGVSYGYTF.

The CDR3 coding sequence is TGTGCCAGCAGCCAACAACAGGATACATATCAGCCCCAGCATTTT. Translated, it gives CASSQQQDTYQPQHF. The chain uses TRBV4-2 and TRBJ1-5, with D possibly TRBD1 on 5 matching bases. The CDR3 consists of 15 residues. Germline V gives CDR1 LGHNA, CDR2 YNFKEQ. V gave up 2 bases and J gave up 5 bases, with 13 bases separating them.

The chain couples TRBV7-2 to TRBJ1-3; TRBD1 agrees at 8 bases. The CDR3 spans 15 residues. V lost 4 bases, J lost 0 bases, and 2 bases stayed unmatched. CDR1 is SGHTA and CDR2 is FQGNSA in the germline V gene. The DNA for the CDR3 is TGTGCCAGCAGCTCGGACAGGGCCTCTGGAAACACCATATATTTT. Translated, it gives CASSSDRASGNTIYF.

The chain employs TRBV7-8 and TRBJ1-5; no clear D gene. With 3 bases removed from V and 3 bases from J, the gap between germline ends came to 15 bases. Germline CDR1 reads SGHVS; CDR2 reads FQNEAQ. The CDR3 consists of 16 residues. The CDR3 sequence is CASSFDGLTINQPQHF. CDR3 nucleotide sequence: TGTGCCAGCAGCTTCGATGGACTGACCATCAATCAGCCCCAGCATTTT.